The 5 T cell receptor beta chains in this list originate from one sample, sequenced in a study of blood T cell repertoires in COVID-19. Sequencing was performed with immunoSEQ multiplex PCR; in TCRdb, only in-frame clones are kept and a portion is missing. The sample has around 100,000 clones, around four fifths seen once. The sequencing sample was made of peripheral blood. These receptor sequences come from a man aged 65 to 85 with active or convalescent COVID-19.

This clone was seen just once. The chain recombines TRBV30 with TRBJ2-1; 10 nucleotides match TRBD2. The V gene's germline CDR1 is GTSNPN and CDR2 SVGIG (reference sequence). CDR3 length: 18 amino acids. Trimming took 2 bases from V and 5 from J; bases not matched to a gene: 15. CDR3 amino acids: CAWSRNPPSSGSNNEQFF. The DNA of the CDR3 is TGTGCCTGGAGTCGAAACCCCCCCTCTAGCGGGAGCAACAATGAGCAGTTCTTC.

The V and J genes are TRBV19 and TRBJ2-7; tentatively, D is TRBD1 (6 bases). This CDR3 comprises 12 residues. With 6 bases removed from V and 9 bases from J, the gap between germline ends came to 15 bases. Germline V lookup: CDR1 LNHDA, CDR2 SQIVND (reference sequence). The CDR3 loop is CASRPAKGVQYF. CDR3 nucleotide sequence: TGTGCCAGTAGGCCCGCCAAGGGGGTGCAGTACTTC.

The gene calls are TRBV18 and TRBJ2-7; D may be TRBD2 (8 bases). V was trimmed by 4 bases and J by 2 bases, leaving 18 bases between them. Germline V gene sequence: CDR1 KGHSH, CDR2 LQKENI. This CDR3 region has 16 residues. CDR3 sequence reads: CASSLTGAGGPYEQYF. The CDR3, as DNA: TGTGCCAGCTCACTCACAGGGGCGGGAGGACCCTACGAGCAGTACTTC.

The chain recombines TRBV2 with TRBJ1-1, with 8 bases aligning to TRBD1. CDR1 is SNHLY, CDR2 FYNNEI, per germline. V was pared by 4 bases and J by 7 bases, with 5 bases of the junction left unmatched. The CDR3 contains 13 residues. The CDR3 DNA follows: TGTGCCAGCAGTGGGCAGGGGGCAAGTGAAGCTTTCTTT. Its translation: CASSGQGASEAFF. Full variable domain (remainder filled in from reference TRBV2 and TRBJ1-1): EPEVTQTPSHQVTQMGQEVILRCVPISNHLYFYWYRQILGQKVEFLVSFYNNEISEKSEIFDDQFSVERPDGSNFTLKIRSTKLEDSAMYFCASSGQGASEAFFGQGTRLTVV.

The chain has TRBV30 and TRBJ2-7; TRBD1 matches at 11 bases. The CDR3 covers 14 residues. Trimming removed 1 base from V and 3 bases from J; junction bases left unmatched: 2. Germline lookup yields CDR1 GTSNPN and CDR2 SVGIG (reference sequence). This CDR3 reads CAWSGGTGGYEQYF. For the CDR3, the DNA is TGTGCCTGGAGTGGAGGGACAGGGGGCTACGAGCAGTACTTC.